Below, 26 T cell receptor beta chains from the same sample are listed, as sequenced in a study of radiotherapy plus CTLA-4 blockade in lung cancer. The table came from immunoSEQ multiplex PCR; TCRdb's copy has only in-frame clones and leaves some out. Here the sample spans about 120,000 clones, about 77% being singletons. Sequencing was performed on peripheral blood, taken from a patient treated with radiotherapy plus ipilimumab. The receptors come from a human donor with non-small cell lung cancer who had a partial response to radiotherapy plus ipilimumab.

The chain couples TRBV6-1 to TRBJ2-1; no definite D call. CDR3 size: 11 residues. Germline lookup yields CDR1 MNHNS and CDR2 SASEGT. Between the trimmed V and J ends, which lost 5 bases and 7 bases, there was a span of 6 bases. CDR3 region: CASSSLNEQFF. In DNA form, the CDR3 reads TGTGCCAGCAGTTCACTTAATGAGCAGTTCTTC.

A word on this clone: Its ends do not fully match the called genes, so a read error is possible. V and J are TRBV7-7 and TRBJ2-1; 8 nucleotides match TRBD2. CDR1 and CDR2 (germline): SSHAT, FNYEAQ (reference sequence). The CDR3 totals 15 residues. As DNA, the CDR3 is TGTGCTAGCAGCTTAGACAGCGGGAGTCGCAATGAGCAGTTCTTC. This translates into CASSLDSGSRNEQFF.

The chain combines TRBV6-5 with TRBJ1-3; D ambiguous. V shed 5 bases and J shed 0 bases, with 11 bases lying between them. The germline CDR1 and CDR2 sequences are MNHEY and SVGAGI. The CDR3 contains 15 residues. CDR3 in amino acids: CASSARRVSGNTIYF. The CDR3 DNA sequence: TGTGCCAGCAGTGCCAGACGGGTCTCTGGAAACACCATATATTTT.

V gene TRBV18 combines with J gene TRBJ2-2; TRBD2 matches at 9 bases. Germline trimming cut 5 bases from V and 7 bases from J; bases unmatched to any gene: 11. Germline CDR1 KGHSH, CDR2 LQKENI. This CDR3 has 16 amino acids. CDR3 loop: CASSSDPSGRIGELFF. Written as DNA, the CDR3 is TGTGCCAGCTCATCAGACCCAAGCGGGAGGATCGGGGAGCTGTTTTTT.

The chain combines TRBV5-1 with TRBJ2-3, with 8 bases matching TRBD1. CDR3 length: 14 residues. Per the germline V gene, CDR1 is SGHRS and CDR2 is YFSETQ. The V gene end was trimmed by 4 bases and the J gene end by 7 bases; junction bases not matched to a gene: 8. DNA of the CDR3: TGCGCCAGCAGCCTGACAGGGGAACTATATACGCAGTATTTT. Translation: CASSLTGELYTQYF.

The chain is built from TRBV5-1 and TRBJ2-1; D possibly corresponds to TRBD2 (6 bases). This CDR3 contains 14 residues. Germline V CDR1 and CDR2: SGHRS, YFSETQ. V was clipped by 4 bases and J by 7 bases, with 15 bases between them. CDR3 sequence: CASSRDLGLNEQFF. DNA for the CDR3: TGCGCCAGCAGCCGGGACTTAGGGTTGAATGAGCAGTTCTTC.

This clone turned up a few times. The genes are TRBV4-1 and TRBJ1-2; no clear D gene. CDR3 length: 13 amino acids. V lost 1 base and J lost 7, with 10 bases in between. Germline values: CDR1 MGHRA, CDR2 YSYEKL. Here the CDR3 DNA reads TGCGCCAGCAGCCAAGGTCTATCCGGTGGCTACACCTTC. Protein sequence: CASSQGLSGGYTF.

The chain is built from TRBV28 and TRBJ2-4; 12 bases match TRBD2. V was pared by 6 bases and J by 3 bases, with 0 bases of the junction left unmatched. The CDR3 contains 14 residues. The germline gives CDR1 MDHEN, CDR2 SYDVKM. This CDR3 is CASRGLAGKNIQYF. CDR3 DNA: TGTGCCAGCAGGGGACTAGCGGGCAAAAACATTCAGTACTTC.

In nucleotides, the CDR3 is TGTGCCAGCAGCTTATCGGGGGTAACGGGTGGTGAGCAGTTCTTC. Translated: CASSLSGVTGGEQFF. The chain couples TRBV7-3 to TRBJ2-1; TRBD2 is a possible D gene (6 bases). The germline V gene encodes CDR1 SGHTA and CDR2 FQGTGA. V was trimmed by 2 bases and J by 9 bases, leaving 17 bases between them. The CDR3 consists of 15 residues.

V usage is TRBV18 and J usage is TRBJ2-7; 8 bases fit TRBD2. Germline CDR1 and CDR2: KGHSH and LQKENI. This CDR3 is 15 amino acids long. Germline trimming cut 2 bases from V and 3 bases from J; bases unmatched to any gene: 6. The CDR3 DNA reads TGTGCCAGCTCACCAGAAGCGGGAGTAAACTACGAGCAGTACTTC. Translation: CASSPEAGVNYEQYF.

CDR3 protein: CASSPLADLPGELFF. The CDR3, as DNA: TGTGCCAGCAGCCCTCTAGCGGACCTCCCCGGGGAGCTGTTTTTT. The chain has TRBV9 and TRBJ2-2; TRBD2 agrees at 7 bases. The CDR3 sequence is 15 residues long. With 4 bases clipped from V and 6 bases from J, the junction kept 9 bases outside the gene matches. In germline, CDR1 is SGDLS, CDR2 YYNGEE.

The chain carries TRBV11-2 and TRBJ2-2, with D possibly being TRBD1 (6 bases). Germline CDR1 SGHAT, CDR2 FQNNGV. V gave up 2 bases and J gave up 4 bases, with 11 bases separating them. The CDR3 covers 15 residues. The CDR3 here is CASSLSAGATGELFF. The CDR3 DNA reads as TGTGCCAGCAGCTTAAGCGCAGGGGCCACCGGGGAGCTGTTTTTT.

This chain uses TRBV9 with TRBJ1-1; no reliable D call. The length of the CDR3 is 14 residues. Germline loops: CDR1 SGDLS, CDR2 YYNGEE. V lost 0 bases and J 6 bases, leaving 12 bases between the germline ends. The CDR3, as DNA: TGTGCCAGCAGCGTAGAATGGAGTAGCCCTGAAGCTTTCTTT. Translation: CASSVEWSSPEAFF.

This clone has only one observation. The chain employs TRBV7-2 and TRBJ2-5; no firm D call. CDR1 and CDR2 from the germline V gene are SGHTA and FQGNSA. Trimming cost V 6 bases and J 5 bases, with 10 bases left between them. CDR3 length: 12 amino acids. The CDR3 sequence is CASSVDIETQYF. In DNA, the CDR3 is TGTGCCAGCAGTGTCGACATCGAGACCCAGTACTTC.

The chain uses TRBV19 and TRBJ1-5; 7 bases are a match to TRBD1. The CDR3 consists of 14 residues. Trimming took 4 bases from V and 1 from J; bases not matched to a gene: 1. Germline values: CDR1 LNHDA, CDR2 SQIVND (reference sequence). The CDR3 sequence: CASSTGGSNQPQHF. CDR3 nucleotide sequence: TGTGCCAGTAGTACAGGGGGGAGCAATCAGCCCCAGCATTTT.

J is TRBJ1-1 and V is TRBV7-8, with TRBD1 as a possible D gene (5 bases). Trimming removed 1 base at V and 1 base at J, with 7 bases between. Germline lookup yields CDR1 SGHVS and CDR2 FQNEAQ. This CDR3 spans 14 amino acids. The CDR3 loop reads CASSLGDRNTEAFF. In DNA form, the CDR3 reads TGTGCCAGCAGCTTAGGCGACAGGAACACTGAAGCTTTCTTT.

There are many counts of this clone. The chain has TRBV27 and TRBJ2-3, with TRBD2 matching 11 bases. Germline lookup yields CDR1 MNHEY and CDR2 SMNVEV (reference sequence). This CDR3 is built from 15 residues. The ends lost 7 bases at V and 5 bases at J; junction bases unmatched: 8. Written as DNA, the CDR3 is TGTGCCAGCACCATTAGCGGGAGGGTCAGAGATACGCAGTATTTT. It is translated as CASTISGRVRDTQYF.

V gene TRBV19 combines with J gene TRBJ1-1, with TRBD1 as a possible D gene (5 bases). The ends were cut back, 3 bases at V and 4 bases at J, with 18 bases in the middle. Germline values: CDR1 LNHDA, CDR2 SQIVND (reference sequence). This CDR3 has 16 residues. CDR3 bases: TGTGCCAGTAGTATGGGCAGGGAAAGTCGCGGCACTGAAGCTTTCTTT. Residues: CASSMGRESRGTEAFF.

This clone was detected only a few times. The gene calls are TRBV20-1 and TRBJ2-7; D may be TRBD2 (5 bases). CDR3 size: 11 residues. V lost 5 bases and J lost 4, with 9 bases in between. Germline CDR1 is DFQATT and CDR2 is SNEGSKA (reference sequence). CDR3 coding DNA: TGCAGTGCTCGCGAGCGGTACGAGCAGTACGTC. Translating it yields CSARERYEQYV.

This clone was seen a handful of times. CDR3 bases: TGTGCCAGCAGCGATAGTCGACGCGGGAGCACAGATACGCAGTATTTT. Residues: CASSDSRRGSTDTQYF. This chain joins TRBV13 and TRBJ2-3; possible D gene TRBD2, 5 bases. CDR1 is PRHDT, CDR2 FYEKMQ, per germline (reference sequence). The CDR3 totals 16 residues. The germline V and J ends were trimmed by 5 bases and 0 bases, with 15 bases remaining between them.

V and J are TRBV29-1 and TRBJ1-4, with 8 bases fitting TRBD1. CDR1 and CDR2 (germline): SQVTM, ANQGSEA. V dropped 7 bases and J dropped 7; count of bases not matched to a gene: 8. The CDR3 spans 13 residues. The CDR3 spells CSAYRGEGEKLFF. The CDR3 DNA reads as TGCAGCGCTTACAGGGGGGAAGGTGAAAAACTGTTTTTT. Drawing the rest from reference TRBV29-1 and TRBJ1-4, the complete variable domain is SAVISQKPSRDICQRGTSLTIQCQVDSQVTMMFWYRQQPGQSLTLIATANQGSEATYESGFVIDKFPISRPNLTFSTLTVSNMSPEDSSIYLCSAYRGEGEKLFFGSGTQLSVL.

The chain combines TRBV19 with TRBJ2-6; D call uncertain. The V and J ends lost 4 bases and 0 bases respectively, with 7 bases between them. This CDR3 has 15 residues. The germline V gene has CDR1 LNHDA and CDR2 SQIVND (reference sequence). CDR3 protein: CASSTRYSGANVLTF. CDR3 nucleotide sequence: TGTGCCAGTAGTACTAGATACTCTGGGGCCAACGTCCTGACTTTC.

This chain links TRBV6-1 with TRBJ1-2; 9 positions agree with TRBD1. The CDR3 is 13 amino acids. Germline trimming cut 6 bases from V and 7 bases from J; bases unmatched to any gene: 6. Germline CDR1 is MNHNS and CDR2 is SASEGT. The CDR3 DNA reads TGTGCCAGCAGCAGGACAGGGGAGGGTGGCTACACCTTC. Its protein is CASSRTGEGGYTF.

The rearrangement links TRBV5-1 to TRBJ2-2; 9 bases agree with TRBD2. CDR1 SGHRS and CDR2 YFSETQ come from the germline V gene. The CDR3 sequence is 16 residues long. V shed 5 bases and J 8 bases; nucleotides not matched to a gene: 13. The DNA for the CDR3 is TGCGCCAGCAGTTCCGCGGCACTAGCGGGTAATGGGGAGCTGTTTTTT. Translating gives CASSSAALAGNGELFF.

This chain connects TRBV6-1 to TRBJ2-7, with 8 bases aligning to TRBD1. V shed 5 bases and J 4 bases; nucleotides not matched to a gene: 7. This CDR3 has 14 residues. CDR1 and CDR2 from the germline V gene are MNHNS and SASEGT. The CDR3 protein is CASSSGTGKYEQYV. CDR3 sequence (DNA): TGTGCCAGCAGTTCCGGGACAGGCAAATACGAGCAGTACGTC.

This chain's CDR3 is CASSLVLYEQFF. The CDR3 coding sequence is TGTGCCAGCAGCTTAGTGCTATATGAGCAGTTCTTC. The chain couples TRBV7-2 to TRBJ2-1, with D uncertain. With 1 base removed from V and 8 bases from J, the gap between germline ends came to 6 bases. Germline CDR1 is SGHTA and CDR2 is FQGNSA. The CDR3 contains 12 residues.